The 18 T cell receptor beta chains listed next were all sequenced from one sample in a study of blood T cells in healthy people across ages. For the second PCR, which ran for about 7 to 11 cycles, a sample-barcoded 5' primer and a J-beta primer mix were used. TCRdb re-analysed the 5' RACE reads in MiXCR, keeping a single row per CDR3 protein. The repertoire holds about 1.8 million distinct CDR3 sequences, with roughly 50% as singletons. The sequencing input was blood. All receptors derive from a woman aged 40 to 49 in good health.

The V and J genes are TRBV20-1 and TRBJ1-5, with D possibly TRBD1 on 6 matching bases. Trimming stripped 5 bases from V and 5 bases from J, with 19 bases between. CDR3 size: 15 residues. CDR1 DFQATT and CDR2 SNEGSKA come from the germline V gene (reference sequence). CDR3 sequence: CSAHKRTEAYQPQHF. The CDR3 nucleotides are TGCAGTGCTCACAAGAGGACAGAAGCCTATCAGCCCCAGCATTTT.

This clonotype was seen only a few times. V and J are TRBV28 and TRBJ2-4, with D perhaps matching TRBD2 (5 bases). V was clipped by 1 base and J by 10 bases, with 5 bases between them. CDR3 length: 11 residues. Germline lookup yields CDR1 MDHEN and CDR2 SYDVKM. CDR3 loop: CASSLSGIQYF. CDR3 DNA: TGTGCCAGCAGTTTATCGGGGATTCAGTACTTC.

The chain has TRBV29-1 and TRBJ1-1; D uncertain. Germline CDR1 is SQVTM and CDR2 is ANQGSEA. Trimming shortened V by 4 bases and J by 1 base, and 25 bases separated the two germline ends. This CDR3 is 18 amino acids long. The CDR3 DNA sequence: TGCAGCGTTGTTGATTGGTCGGGTCGATCGGGTACGAACACTGAAGCTTTCTTT. This translates into CSVVDWSGRSGTNTEAFF. Combining the CDR3 with reference TRBV29-1 and TRBJ1-1 gives the whole variable domain SAVISQKPSRDICQRGTSLTIQCQVDSQVTMMFWYRQQPGQSLTLIATANQGSEATYESGFVIDKFPISRPNLTFSTLTVSNMSPEDSSIYLCSVVDWSGRSGTNTEAFFGQGTRLTVV.

V is TRBV11-1 and J is TRBJ2-6, with no clear D. CDR1 SGHAT and CDR2 FQDESV come from the germline V gene (reference sequence). CDR3 length: 18 residues. V was shortened by 4 bases and J by 0 bases, with 16 bases between the two germline ends. CDR3 nucleotides: TGTGCCAGCAGCTCCTCGCCTCCTTCACCCTCTGGGGCCAACGTCCTGACTTTC. Its translation: CASSSSPPSPSGANVLTF. Filled out from reference TRBV11-1 and TRBJ2-6, the complete variable domain reads EAEVAQSPRYKITEKSQAVAFWCDPISGHATLYWYRQILGQGPELLVQFQDESVVDDSQLPKDRFSAERLKGVDSTLKIQPAELGDSAMYLCASSSSPPSPSGANVLTFGAGSRLTVL.

V is TRBV5-6 and J is TRBJ2-5; 7 bases are a match to TRBD1. The CDR3 extends over 15 amino acids. Trimming removed 2 bases from V and 2 bases from J; junction bases left unmatched: 6. Germline CDR1 reads SGHDT; CDR2 reads YYEEEE. The CDR3 nucleotides are TGTGCCAGCAGCTTCAAAGGGGGCCGTCAAGAGACCCAGTACTTC. Its translation is CASSFKGGRQETQYF.

J is TRBJ1-2 and V is TRBV7-2; 7 bases map to TRBD1. Looked up from germline, CDR1 is SGHTA and CDR2 is FQGNSA. The V segment lost 3 bases and the J segment 6 bases; nucleotides outside the gene matches: 7. This CDR3 contains 14 residues. The CDR3 spells CASSLGGGADGYTF. As DNA, the CDR3 is TGTGCCAGCAGCTTGGGAGGGGGCGCGGATGGCTACACCTTC.

The V call is TRBV12-3 or TRBV12-4, the J call TRBJ2-3; 9 bases line up with TRBD2. The trim removed 6 bases at V and 5 bases at J, leaving 15 bases unmatched. The CDR3 consists of 17 residues. The chain's CDR3 is CASRLLRGGKVGDTQYF. The CDR3 DNA follows: TGTGCCAGCAGACTACTGCGGGGGGGCAAGGTCGGAGATACGCAGTATTTT.

This rearrangement joins TRBV20-1 to TRBJ2-7, with D tentatively TRBD2 (6 bases). Trimming shortened V by 3 bases and J by 2 bases, and 20 bases separated the two germline ends. The CDR3 is made up of 16 amino acids. From germline, CDR1 is DFQATT and CDR2 SNEGSKA (reference sequence). This chain's CDR3 is CSARKPGLRSPYEQYF. CDR3 DNA sequence: TGCAGTGCTAGGAAACCGGGACTGCGGAGCCCCTACGAGCAGTACTTC.

The chain is built from TRBV4-1 and TRBJ1-2; the D gene is possibly TRBD1 (5 bases). Germline V CDR1 and CDR2: MGHRA, YSYEKL. Trimming took 4 bases from V and 7 from J, leaving 13 bases between them. The CDR3 runs to 13 residues. The CDR3 sequence is CASSRGDRSGYTF. CDR3 nucleotide sequence: TGCGCCAGCAGCCGAGGGGACCGAAGTGGCTACACCTTC.

This clonotype was seen a single time. This chain joins TRBV15 and TRBJ1-2; the D gene is possibly TRBD1 (6 bases). The germline CDR1 and CDR2 sequences are LNHNV and YYDKDF (reference sequence). Trimming stripped 5 bases from V and 8 bases from J, with 15 bases between. CDR3 length: 13 residues. For the CDR3, the DNA is TGTGCCACCAGCCCCAAACAGGGAGACGGCTACACCTTC. This encodes CATSPKQGDGYTF.

This chain uses TRBV20-1 with TRBJ2-3; D may be TRBD1 or TRBD2 (6 bases each). The CDR3 has 16 amino acids. The ends were cut back, 3 bases at V and 2 bases at J, with 18 bases in the middle. Germline values: CDR1 DFQATT, CDR2 SNEGSKA (reference sequence). The CDR3 DNA reads as TGCAGTGCTAGTCATGGGGGGCCGGGTCTCACAGATACGCAGTATTTT. Protein product: CSASHGGPGLTDTQYF.

The J gene is TRBJ1-1, the V gene TRBV9, with a tentative D call TRBD1 (5 bases). The CDR3 is 15 amino acids. Germline CDR1 SGDLS, CDR2 YYNGEE. V lost 3 bases and J 4 bases, leaving 16 bases between the germline ends. DNA of the CDR3: TGTGCCAGCAGCGGATCCGGGACGTCGGGCACTGAAGCTTTCTTT. Translation: CASSGSGTSGTEAFF.

The rearrangement uses TRBV29-1 and TRBJ2-3, with D tentatively TRBD2 (5 bases). CDR1 SQVTM and CDR2 ANQGSEA come from the germline V gene. The CDR3 covers 16 residues. Trimming pared 3 bases from V and 0 bases from J, leaving 16 bases between. As DNA, the CDR3 is TGCAGCGTTGATACGCGGGTGGCCAGTAGCACAGATACGCAGTATTTT. It specifies CSVDTRVASSTDTQYF.

The chain joins TRBV6-5 to TRBJ1-5, with a tentative D call TRBD1 (5 bases). The V end lost 6 bases, the J end lost 4 bases, and 13 bases lay between the germline ends. CDR1 is MNHEY and CDR2 is SVGAGI in the germline V gene. The CDR3 totals 14 residues. In nucleotides, the CDR3 is TGTGCCAGCAGACACGAGGGGCCTAATCAGCCCCAGCATTTT. Residues: CASRHEGPNQPQHF.

The chain links TRBV7-2 to TRBJ1-2; 9 bases align to TRBD1. Unmatched junction bases numbered 9, after V lost 8 bases and J lost 5 bases. The V gene's germline CDR1 is SGHTA and CDR2 FQGNSA. The CDR3 loop spans 14 amino acids. The CDR3 region has the DNA TGTGCCAGCCGCCTCGGGGGACAGGGATATGGCTACACCTTC. As protein: CASRLGGQGYGYTF.

This clonotype has a handful of counts. The chain combines TRBV24-1 with TRBJ1-2; D unclear. The V gene lost 4 bases and the J gene lost 6 bases, with 11 bases spanning the gap. Germline CDR1 and CDR2: KGHDR and SFDVKD. The CDR3 has 13 amino acids. The CDR3 DNA sequence: TGTGCCACCAGTGAGGGCCCGAGGGATGGCTACACCTTC. Residues: CATSEGPRDGYTF.

The chain couples TRBV6-1 to TRBJ2-5; D ambiguous. The V gene's germline CDR1 is MNHNS and CDR2 SASEGT. CDR3 length: 13 amino acids. Trimming shortened V by 10 bases and J by 0 bases, and 12 bases separated the two germline ends. The CDR3 reads CAIRDGYQETQYF. DNA of the CDR3: TGTGCCATCCGCGACGGGTACCAAGAGACCCAGTACTTC.

In this sample, this clonotype turned up a few times. The CDR3 bases are TGCAGTGCCCGGGGACTAGCGGGGGCACGAGATACGCAGTATTTT. Encoded protein: CSARGLAGARDTQYF. The rearrangement links TRBV20-1 to TRBJ2-3, with TRBD2 matching 14 bases. J lost 5 bases, V lost 6 bases, and 7 bases had no gene match. The CDR3 length is 15 residues. Germline CDR1 DFQATT, CDR2 SNEGSKA (reference sequence).